This T cell receptor beta chain was recorded in a study of post-analysis software for immune sequencing data. Study-wide background: The courses of disease that were included comprised relapsing-remitting, secondary progressive and progressive-relapsing multiple sclerosis.

Incorporated into the TCR beta cDNA libraries were unique molecular identifiers, which served to reduce PCR and sequencing biases. One entry per CDR3 protein results from TCRdb running MiXCR on the PCR reads. The data show hundreds of thousands of distinct CDR3 sequences, with around 40% seen just once and over 1.5% held by the top ten. Study outcomes and limitations: Under the F measure, samples that were prepared in one batch clustered strongly together. There was significantly lower normalized Chao1 diversity in multiple sclerosis patients than in controls. Patients carried several TRBV segments more frequently than controls did, and TRBV5-6, TRBV5-1 and TRBV20-1 were among them.

This clonotype was counted a few times. The antigen is undetermined. This CDR3 contains 15 residues. Germline loops: CDR1 SQVTM, CDR2 ANQGSEA. Trimming removed 6 bases at V and 9 bases at J, with 26 bases between. This sequence originates from a girl aged 5-17 years with multiple sclerosis. The sample comprised blood. V and J are TRBV29-1 and TRBJ2-5; D may be TRBD1 or TRBD2 (5 bases each). In DNA form, the CDR3 reads TGCAGCGTCCAAAGGCAGGGCGACGCAACGGAGGCCCAGTACTTC. Its translation: CSVQRQGDATEAQYF. The full variable domain, its missing parts supplied by reference TRBV29-1 and TRBJ2-5, is SAVISQKPSRDICQRGTSLTIQCQVDSQVTMMFWYRQQPGQSLTLIATANQGSEATYESGFVIDKFPISRPNLTFSTLTVSNMSPEDSSIYLCSVQRQGDATEAQYFGPGTRLLVL.